One and the same sample provided the 2 T cell receptor beta chains below, sequenced in a study of T cell responses to AZD1222 COVID-19 vaccine. Clones were read by immunoSEQ multiplex PCR, and TCRdb kept only the in-frame ones, dropping some. Here the sample spans some 97,000 clones, more than 75% being singletons. This specimen was peripheral blood, taken on day 0 of AZD1222 vaccination. Receptors originate from an adult in good health.

The rearrangement uses TRBV5-1 and TRBJ1-3; D gene ambiguous. CDR1 is SGHRS, CDR2 YFSETQ, per germline. CDR3 length: 15 amino acids. Trimming cost V 6 bases and J 1 base, with 14 bases left between them. The DNA for the CDR3 is TGCGCCAGCAAAGTAGGTTCCGGGTCTGGAAACACCATATATTTT. This codes for CASKVGSGSGNTIYF.

The gene calls are TRBV29-1 and TRBJ2-5; maybe TRBD2 (7 bases). CDR3 length equals 16 residues. CDR1 is SQVTM and CDR2 is ANQGSEA in the germline V gene. V was pared by 6 bases and J by 5 bases, with 25 bases between. CDR3 sequence: CSVTTGGGTPFETQYF. The CDR3 nucleotides are TGCAGCGTGACGACGGGGGGCGGGACCCCCTTCGAGACCCAGTACTTC.